Listed below are T cell receptor beta chains from one sample, sequenced in a study of blood T cell repertoires in COVID-19. Clones were read by immunoSEQ multiplex PCR, and TCRdb kept only the in-frame ones, dropping some. Of 240,000 or so clones in the sample, around 90% are singletons; the top ten hold 0.7% to 0.85%. The sample consisted of peripheral blood. These receptor sequences come from a woman in her 30s with acute or convalescent COVID-19. CDR3s include the opening cysteine and the closing phenylalanine or tryptophan. D genes are given only for firm matches. Where a row states a size, it is once, few, many or the class of an expanded clone; other rows omit it.

cdr3_nt cdr3_aa v_call d_call j_call clone_size
TGTGCCAGCAGCCACCGGACTAGCAGAGAGACCCAGTACTTC CASSHRTSRETQYF TRBV3-1/TRBV3-2 TRBD2 TRBJ2-5 -
TGTGGGACAGGGGTTTACGAGACCCAGTACTTC CGTGVYETQYF TRBV12-5 TRBD1 TRBJ2-5 -
TGTGCCAGCAGCTTGGACAGATTCATCGAGACCCAGTACTTC CASSLDRFIETQYF TRBV5-6 - TRBJ2-5 -
TGTGCCAGCAGCGCCGAACCGGGACACATATACGAGCAGTACTTC CASSAEPGHIYEQYF TRBV11-2 - TRBJ2-7 -
TGTGCCAGCAGTTTTCCGGGAGTCGCGCAGTTCTTC CASSFPGVAQFF TRBV6-2/TRBV6-3 - TRBJ2-1 -
TGTGCCAGCAGTATGACCGGGACATCGGGCTACGAGCAGTACTTC CASSMTGTSGYEQYF TRBV6-1 - TRBJ2-7 -
TGCGCCAGCAGTGAGTCGCTAGCGGGAGGGGCGGCCGAGCAGTACTTC CASSESLAGGAAEQYF TRBV10-1 TRBD2 TRBJ2-7 -
TGTGCCAGCAGCAAAGGTAGGAACACTGAAGCTTTCTTT CASSKGRNTEAFF TRBV21-1 - TRBJ1-1 -
TGTGCCAGCCTCGCTTATGGAGGGATGAACACTGAAGCTTTCTTT CASLAYGGMNTEAFF TRBV6-5 - TRBJ1-1 -
TGTGCCAGCAGCGTAACCGACGGGGTCTACGAGCAGTACTTC CASSVTDGVYEQYF TRBV9 - TRBJ2-7 -
TGCGCCAGCAGCGCCTCGGGGGGCGGACAGCCCCAGCATTTT CASSASGGGQPQHF TRBV5-1 - TRBJ1-5 -
TGCAGCGTTGAAATTCACGCGTCCTACGAGCAGTACTTC CSVEIHASYEQYF TRBV29-1 - TRBJ2-7 -
TGTGCCAGCAGCCAAGGGACAGGGAATGGCAATCAGCCCCAGCATTTT CASSQGTGNGNQPQHF TRBV3-1/TRBV3-2 TRBD1 TRBJ1-5 -
TGTGCCAGCAGTTTGGCGGGAATAACCGGAAACACCATATATTTT CASSLAGITGNTIYF TRBV28 - TRBJ1-3 few
TGTGCCAGCAGTTACGACTTTAGCTCCTACAATGAGCAGTTCTTC CASSYDFSSYNEQFF TRBV6-5 - TRBJ2-1 -
TGTGCCATCAGGGGGACAGACCAAGAGACCCAGTACTTC CAIRGTDQETQYF TRBV10-3 TRBD1 TRBJ2-5 once
TGCGCCAGCAGCAATCTTAGTAATGAAAAACTGTTTTTT CASSNLSNEKLFF TRBV5-1 - TRBJ1-4 -
TGTGCCATCAGTGGGGGACTACCCTACGAGCAGTACTTC CAISGGLPYEQYF TRBV10-3 TRBD2 TRBJ2-7 -
TGCGCCAGCAACCCGATTGTTAGGGGACTAGCGGGAGGGTCATACAATGAGCAGTTCTTC CASNPIVRGLAGGSYNEQFF TRBV5-1 TRBD2 TRBJ2-1 -
TGTGCCAGCTTAAGGACAGAACCTAACTATGGCTACACCTTC CASLRTEPNYGYTF TRBV6-5 - TRBJ1-2 -
TGTGCCAGCAGTGCCCCACAGGGGAGCTCTGGAAACACCATATATTTT CASSAPQGSSGNTIYF TRBV25-1 TRBD1 TRBJ1-3 -
TGTGCCAGCAGCTTGGCCGACAGCCAAGAGACCCAGTACTTC CASSLADSQETQYF TRBV5-4 - TRBJ2-5 -
TGTGCCAGCAGCCGGCAGGGACAGTACGAGCAGTACTTC CASSRQGQYEQYF TRBV5-6 TRBD1 TRBJ2-7 once
TGTGCCAGCAGCCAATCCGTTAACACTGAAGCTTTCTTT CASSQSVNTEAFF TRBV14 - TRBJ1-1 -
TGTGCCAGCGGAAGAGCGGAGGACTACGAGCAGTACTTC CASGRAEDYEQYF TRBV27 - TRBJ2-7 -
TGTGCCAGCAGTTACTCGAGACCGGGACAGGGGATAGGCACCTTC CASSYSRPGQGIGTF TRBV6-5 TRBD1 TRBJ1-2 few
TGTGCCAGCTCACTAAACAGACAGGGGGCGTTTACTGAAGCTTTCTTT CASSLNRQGAFTEAFF TRBV18 TRBD1 TRBJ1-1 -
TGTGCCAGCAGATCAGGGTATCAGCCCCAGCATTTT CASRSGYQPQHF TRBV7-9 - TRBJ1-5 -
TGTGCCTGGAGTCTCTATTCCTCTGGAAACACCATATATTTT CAWSLYSSGNTIYF TRBV30 - TRBJ1-3 -
TGTGCCAGCAGCTTGGTCGGGGGGGCGGACAATGAGCAGTTCTTC CASSLVGGADNEQFF TRBV5-6 TRBD2 TRBJ2-1 -
TGTGCCAGCACCCCCGTAACAGATACGCAGTATTTT CASTPVTDTQYF TRBV7-9 - TRBJ2-3 -
TGTGCCAGCAGCCAAGCGGGAGCCACCGGGGAGCTGTTTTTT CASSQAGATGELFF TRBV3-1/TRBV3-2 - TRBJ2-2 -
TGCGCCAGCAGCTTGGGCGGTTTTGGGGGCTACTACGAGCAGTACTTC CASSLGGFGGYYEQYF TRBV5-1 - TRBJ2-7 -
TGTGCCAGCAGCGTATGGACTAGCGGGAGGGCCTGGGAGACCCAGTACTTC CASSVWTSGRAWETQYF TRBV11-2 TRBD2 TRBJ2-5 -
TGTGCCAGCAGCGGACTGAACGCGAACACCGGGGAGCTGTTTTTT CASSGLNANTGELFF TRBV9 - TRBJ2-2 -
TGTGCCAGCAGCAAATATCGCCAGGGTGGCAATGAGCAGTTCTTC CASSKYRQGGNEQFF TRBV21-1 - TRBJ2-1 -
TGTGCTAGTGCCGAACAGGGATTTACCTACGAGCAGTACTTC CASAEQGFTYEQYF TRBV12-5 - TRBJ2-7 -
TGTGCTAGTGGTTTGCCACAAACGAGACAGGGAGGTGAGCAGTACTTC CASGLPQTRQGGEQYF TRBV12-5 - TRBJ2-7 -
TGTGCCAGCAGCCCCAGCCCGGGACTAGCGGGAGGGGGGTTGAATACCGGGGAGCTGTTTTTT CASSPSPGLAGGGLNTGELFF TRBV7-3 TRBD2 TRBJ2-2 -
TGTGCCTGGAGTGCTTGGACTAGCGGGTCTTACTACGAGCAGTACTTC CAWSAWTSGSYYEQYF TRBV30 TRBD2 TRBJ2-7 -
TGTGCCAGTAGTATCTTCCAGGGGTTAGACACCGGGGAGCTGTTTTTT CASSIFQGLDTGELFF TRBV19 - TRBJ2-2 -
TGTGCCATCAACAGGGCACTTTCGGCGGCGAACACCGGGGAGCTGTTTTTT CAINRALSAANTGELFF TRBV10-3 - TRBJ2-2 -
TGTGCCAGTACTGGGACCGGGACGGCGGGACCCCAGTACTTC CASTGTGTAGPQYF TRBV19 - TRBJ2-5 few
TGTGCCAGCAGCTCTGCCAGGGACTCGGGCTACGAGCAGTACTTC CASSSARDSGYEQYF TRBV5-4 - TRBJ2-7 -